This entry lists 14 T cell receptor beta chains sequenced from one sample in a study of blood T cell repertoires in COVID-19. Assay: immunoSEQ multiplex PCR; the TCRdb copy retains only in-frame clones and omits some. Here the sample spans 200,000 to 250,000 clones, 80% being singletons. The sample consisted of peripheral blood. The receptor source for this set is a human donor in a cohort sampled during active COVID-19.

The V and J genes are TRBV19 and TRBJ2-5; possible D gene TRBD2, 8 bases. Trimming stripped 5 bases from V and 5 bases from J, with 18 bases between. The V gene's germline CDR1 is LNHDA and CDR2 SQIVND (reference sequence). The CDR3 length is 15 residues. The CDR3: CASSGRQGLGETQYF. The CDR3 nucleotides read TGTGCCAGTAGTGGGCGACAGGGACTAGGGGAGACCCAGTACTTC.

The chain carries TRBV19 and TRBJ2-1; TRBD2 might be the D (6 bases). Germline V gene lookup returns CDR1 LNHDA and CDR2 SQIVND (reference sequence). V was shortened by 11 bases and J by 5 bases, with 19 bases between the two germline ends. This CDR3 has 14 amino acids. The DNA of the CDR3 is TGTGCCTCCAGTGACGGGGGAGAGGACAATGAGCAGTTCTTC. Amino acids: CASSDGGEDNEQFF.

V gene TRBV6-5 combines with J gene TRBJ2-1; D perhaps matches TRBD2 (7 bases). The CDR3 spans 16 residues. Between the trimmed V and J ends, which lost 1 base and 6 bases, there was a span of 16 bases. Germline CDR1 and CDR2: MNHEY and SVGAGI. The CDR3 is CASSYWERGGPNEQFF. As DNA, the CDR3 is TGTGCCAGCAGTTACTGGGAGAGGGGGGGCCCCAATGAGCAGTTCTTC.

The rearrangement links TRBV28 to TRBJ1-5; 7 nucleotides align to TRBD1. The CDR3 is 16 residues long. J gave up 1 base and V 3 bases, and 6 bases lay outside the gene matches. CDR1 and CDR2 from the germline V gene are MDHEN and SYDVKM. The CDR3 sequence is CASSLIGGYSNQPQHF. The CDR3 nucleotides read TGTGCCAGCAGTTTGATAGGGGGCTACAGCAATCAGCCCCAGCATTTT.

This clone was seen just once. The same CDR3 also results from other DNA sequences found in this sample. V is TRBV5-1 and J is TRBJ2-2; TRBD1 might be the D (6 bases). The germline V gene encodes CDR1 SGHRS and CDR2 YFSETQ. The CDR3 totals 15 residues. The ends were cut back, 0 bases at V and 0 bases at J, with 6 bases in the middle. The CDR3 region is CASSLGTANTGELFF. CDR3 sequence (DNA): TGCGCCAGCAGCTTGGGGACAGCGAACACCGGGGAGCTGTTTTTT.

The chain recombines TRBV7-3 with TRBJ2-2; perhaps TRBD1 as D (5 bases). Per the germline V gene, CDR1 is SGHTA and CDR2 is FQGTGA. The CDR3 extends over 13 amino acids. V lost 4 bases and J 8 bases, leaving 11 bases between the germline ends. In DNA, the CDR3 is TGTGCCAGCAGCTCCACCCAGGGTGGGGAGCTGTTTTTT. Translated, it gives CASSSTQGGELFF.

The genes are TRBV18 and TRBJ1-2; 11 bases fit TRBD1. Germline V gene data show CDR1 as KGHSH and CDR2 as LQKENI. This CDR3 is 15 amino acids long. Trimming cost V 2 bases and J 8 bases; bases outside gene matches: 7. The CDR3 DNA reads as TGTGCCAGCTCACCAGGGACAGGGGGGTCGCGGGGCTACACCTTC. It is translated as CASSPGTGGSRGYTF.

This chain links TRBV5-6 with TRBJ2-5; the D is unclear. V was shortened by 0 bases and J by 4 bases, with 4 bases between the two germline ends. The germline V gene encodes CDR1 SGHDT and CDR2 YYEEEE. This CDR3 has 12 residues. Here the CDR3 DNA reads TGTGCCAGCAGCTTGGCCATAGAGACCCAGTACTTC. Its translation is CASSLAIETQYF. Looking up the rest from reference TRBV5-6 and TRBJ2-5 gives the full variable domain: DAGVTQSPTHLIKTRGQQVTLRCSPKSGHDTVSWYQQALGQGPQFIFQYYEEEERQRGNFPDRFSGHQFPNYSSELNVNALLLGDSALYLCASSLAIETQYFGPGTRLLVL.

The chain employs TRBV10-3 and TRBJ2-1, with 15 bases lining up with TRBD2. Germline loops: CDR1 ENHRY, CDR2 SYGVKD. V lost 5 bases to trimming and J lost 8 bases; unmatched junction nucleotides: 1. The CDR3 has 14 residues. CDR3 bases: TGTGCCATCAGTTGGACTAGCGGGAGGGATGAGCAGTTCTTC. Translating gives CAISWTSGRDEQFF.

The genes are TRBV28 and TRBJ2-5; 7 bases match TRBD1. Trimming removed 6 bases from V and 5 bases from J; junction bases left unmatched: 9. The V gene's germline CDR1 is MDHEN and CDR2 SYDVKM. There are 14 residues in the CDR3. The DNA of the CDR3 is TGTGCCAGCAGCAAGACAGGGTCCCAGGAGACCCAGTACTTC. This codes for CASSKTGSQETQYF.

V gene TRBV27 combines with J gene TRBJ2-2, with D perhaps TRBD1 (5 bases). The ends were cut back, 2 bases at V and 3 bases at J, with 19 bases in the middle. CDR1 is MNHEY and CDR2 is SMNVEV in the germline V gene (reference sequence). The length of the CDR3 is 18 residues. DNA for the CDR3: TGTGCCAGCAGTTTAGGACCCCCCGCAGGGTCTCACACCGGGGAGCTGTTTTTT. Translation: CASSLGPPAGSHTGELFF.

The chain couples TRBV28 to TRBJ2-7; 7 bases match TRBD1. Germline V gene lookup returns CDR1 MDHEN and CDR2 SYDVKM. The ends lost 7 bases at V and 5 bases at J; junction bases unmatched: 8. The CDR3 is 13 amino acids. CDR3 protein: CASKPGQAHEQYF. The CDR3 DNA reads TGTGCCAGCAAGCCCGGACAGGCCCACGAGCAGTACTTC. The complete variable domain, with remaining parts taken from reference TRBV28 and TRBJ2-7, reads DVKVTQSSRYLVKRTGEKVFLECVQDMDHENMFWYRQDPGLGLRLIYFSYDVKMKEKGDIPEGYSVSREKKERFSLILESASTNQTSMYLCASKPGQAHEQYFGPGTRLTVT.

The genes are TRBV30 and TRBJ1-1; no definite D call. CDR3 size: 11 residues. Trimming removed 3 bases from V and 3 bases from J, with 5 bases in between. The germline V gene has CDR1 GTSNPN and CDR2 SVGIG (reference sequence). CDR3 DNA sequence: TGTGCCTGGAGGGGAGACACTGAAGCTTTCTTT. It yields the protein CAWRGDTEAFF.

V usage is TRBV6-1 and J usage is TRBJ1-5; maybe TRBD1 (5 bases). Trimming took off 3 bases at V and 3 bases at J, with 12 bases between the two ends. The CDR3 has 15 residues. From germline, CDR1 is MNHNS and CDR2 SASEGT. The CDR3 DNA sequence: TGTGCCAGCAGTGACCGATGGGGCCTCAATCAGCCCCAGCATTTT. Translation: CASSDRWGLNQPQHF.